Given below is one T cell receptor beta chain in context. Its matching antigen is unknown. These data belong to a study of cytomegalovirus exposure and HLA in healthy donors. The CDR3 length is 15 residues. After removal of 7 bases from V and 0 bases from J, the junction contained 2 bases not matched to a gene. Germline V gives CDR1 LNHDA, CDR2 SQIVND (reference sequence). Study-wide results and caveats: Later on, an analysis tied approximately 17,000 TCR beta sequences to HLA alleles at 0.05 false discovery rate.

The study ran its PCR with 60 Vbeta and 13 Jbeta primers. Sequencing used immunoSEQ multiplex PCR; TCRdb keeps in-frame clones, though not all of them. The sample has about 120,000 clones, 75% to 85% seen once; the top ten hold 8.8%. The chain couples TRBV19 to TRBJ2-2, with 10 bases matching TRBD2. The sample comprised PBMCs. The sequence was obtained from a female donor in good health and CMV-seropositive. CDR3 in amino acids: CASNLAGANTGELFF. For the CDR3, the DNA is TGTGCCAGTAATCTAGCGGGGGCGAACACCGGGGAGCTGTTTTTT.